Following are 26 T cell receptor beta chains from one sample sequenced in a study of CD8 T cells in ankylosing spondylitis. Their cognate antigens are unknown. Findings and caveats of the study: Ankylosing spondylitis blood seemed to carry a telltale TCR beta motif made of under 10 highly homologous variants.

Each CDR3 protein is one row after TCRdb ran MiXCR on the 5' RACE reads. The table shows about 330,000 distinct CDR3 sequences, with 8% occurring only once. The source material was blood, either unsorted or a sorted T cell fraction (not recorded which). All receptors derive from a male donor with ankylosing spondylitis.

This clonotype came up a few times. This chain connects TRBV5-1 to TRBJ2-3; weak D call: TRBD2 (6 bases). CDR1 and CDR2 from the germline V gene are SGHRS and YFSETQ. The CDR3 consists of 15 residues. V lost 4 bases and J 1 base, leaving 13 bases between the germline ends. The CDR3 nucleotides are TGCGCCAGCAGCCAAATAGCGGACCGCACAGATACGCAGTATTTT. It codes for CASSQIADRTDTQYF. Using reference TRBV5-1 and TRBJ2-3 for the parts outside the CDR3, the full variable domain is KAGVTQTPRYLIKTRGQQVTLSCSPISGHRSVSWYQQTPGQGLQFLFEYFSETQRNKGNFPGRFSGRQFSNSRSEMNVSTLELGDSALYLCASSQIADRTDTQYFGPGTRLTVL.

This clonotype was seen at least ten times. The chain uses TRBV12-3 or TRBV12-4 and TRBJ1-4; a weak D match, TRBD1 (6 bases). This CDR3 region has 14 residues. Trimming pared 0 bases from V and 8 bases from J, leaving 10 bases between. The DNA for the CDR3 is TGTGCCAGCAGTTTAGCGGGGGCTTGGGAAAAACTGTTTTTT. It is translated as CASSLAGAWEKLFF.

This clonotype was seen only a few times. The genes are TRBV24-1 and TRBJ2-3; D is unclear. Trimming removed 2 bases at V and 4 bases at J, with 12 bases between. The CDR3 is made up of 15 amino acids. Per germline, CDR1 KGHDR and CDR2 SFDVKD. The DNA for the CDR3 is TGTGCCACCAGTGATTCCACCAAGAGATCAGATACGCAGTATTTT. This gives the protein CATSDSTKRSDTQYF.

The rearrangement links TRBV5-1 to TRBJ2-5; D is possibly TRBD1 (8 bases). Trimming removed 4 bases at V and 5 bases at J, with 15 bases between. CDR1 SGHRS and CDR2 YFSETQ come from the germline V gene. CDR3 length: 14 amino acids. The CDR3 DNA sequence: TGCGCCAGCAGCCTGGACAGGGAGGGGGAGACCCAGTACTTC. Amino acid sequence: CASSLDREGETQYF.

This clonotype occurred a few times. The chain joins TRBV2 to TRBJ2-7, with 10 bases identical to TRBD2. CDR3 size: 17 residues. Trimming cost V 6 bases and J 3 bases; bases outside gene matches: 14. The germline CDR1 and CDR2 sequences are SNHLY and FYNNEI. In DNA form, the CDR3 reads TGTGCCAGCAGATATCTAGCGGGAGTGGGTTTCGACTACGAGCAGTACTTC. This sequence encodes CASRYLAGVGFDYEQYF.

The chain combines TRBV15 with TRBJ2-7, with TRBD2 identical over 12 bases. The CDR3 runs to 18 residues. Germline V gene data show CDR1 as LNHNV and CDR2 as YYDKDF (reference sequence). V lost 6 bases to trimming and J lost 6 bases; unmatched junction nucleotides: 18. CDR3 coding DNA: TGTGCCACCAGTTCTGATAGGCTAGCGGGAGGGCCTTCGGGCGAGCAGTACTTC. Translated: CATSSDRLAGGPSGEQYF.

This clonotype was observed many times. This chain uses TRBV5-1 with TRBJ2-1, with TRBD2 matching 11 bases. The CDR3 is 16 amino acids. Germline V CDR1 and CDR2: SGHRS, YFSETQ. With V trimmed by 6 bases and J by 3 bases, 8 bases remained unmatched. CDR3 loop: CASTELAGVIYNEQFF. DNA of the CDR3: TGCGCCAGCACAGAACTAGCGGGAGTCATCTACAATGAGCAGTTCTTC.

This clonotype was seen repeatedly, ten times or more. This chain links TRBV6-1 with TRBJ2-2; weak D call: TRBD1 (7 bases). Deletions cut 6 bases from V and 5 bases from J, with 13 bases between. From germline, CDR1 is MNHNS and CDR2 SASEGT. This CDR3 has 14 residues. CDR3 protein: CASRRQGGTGELFF. The CDR3, as DNA: TGTGCCAGCAGGCGACAGGGAGGAACCGGGGAGCTGTTTTTT.

The rearrangement links TRBV11-2 to TRBJ2-1; 14 positions match TRBD2. CDR1 and CDR2 (germline): SGHAT, FQNNGV. V trimming: 5 bases; J trimming: 1 base; junction bases outside the gene matches: 13. This CDR3 region has 20 residues. This chain's CDR3 is CASSPRPGTSGSQSYNEQFF. CDR3 DNA: TGTGCCAGCAGCCCCCGTCCCGGGACTAGCGGGAGTCAGTCCTACAATGAGCAGTTCTTC.

The chain employs TRBV12-3 or TRBV12-4 and TRBJ1-6, with a weak D call TRBD1 (6 bases). This CDR3 has 15 residues. Trimming cost V 6 bases and J 7 bases, with 16 bases left between them. The CDR3 DNA is TGTGCCAGCAGGCGACCGGGAGGGGGAAATTCACCCCTCCACTTT. Translation: CASRRPGGGNSPLHF.

The chain couples TRBV20-1 to TRBJ2-7, with TRBD2 matching over 9 bases. V was clipped by 6 bases and J by 2 bases; unmatched bases: 5. The CDR3 is made up of 13 amino acids. Germline CDR1 reads DFQATT; CDR2 reads SNEGSKA (reference sequence). The CDR3 nucleotides are TGCAGTGCCAGGACTAGCGCGACCTACGAGCAGTACTTC. This encodes CSARTSATYEQYF.

The sample holds a few counts of this clonotype. The rearrangement links TRBV9 to TRBJ2-1; no clear D gene. The V gene's germline CDR1 is SGDLS and CDR2 YYNGEE. This CDR3 is built from 16 residues. V lost 0 bases and J 0 bases, leaving 10 bases between the germline ends. The CDR3: CASSVGPVSSYNEQFF. The CDR3 nucleotides read TGTGCCAGCAGCGTAGGACCGGTGAGCTCCTACAATGAGCAGTTCTTC.

This clonotype was counted only a few times. This chain links TRBV7-8 with TRBJ2-2; a possible D gene is TRBD2 (6 bases). Germline V lookup: CDR1 SGHVS, CDR2 FQNEAQ. V shed 5 bases and J shed 6 bases, with 16 bases lying between them. The CDR3 runs to 15 residues. The CDR3 DNA sequence: TGTGCCAGCAGCCCCGGGAGTTGGGTCTCCGGGGAGCTGTTTTTT. It is translated as CASSPGSWVSGELFF.

V gene TRBV7-6 combines with J gene TRBJ2-5; D may be TRBD1 (6 bases). V lost 5 bases and J 5 bases, leaving 12 bases between the germline ends. Germline loops: CDR1 SGHVS, CDR2 FNYEAQ. The CDR3 has 13 amino acids. CDR3: CASSQGIWETQYF. The CDR3 DNA sequence: TGTGCCAGCAGCCAGGGGATTTGGGAGACCCAGTACTTC. Combining the CDR3 with reference TRBV7-6 and TRBJ2-5 gives the whole variable domain GAGVSQSPRYKVTKRGQDVALRCDPISGHVSLYWYRQALGQGPEFLTYFNYEAQQDKSGLPNDRFSAERPEGSISTLTIQRTEQRDSAMYRCASSQGIWETQYFGPGTRLLVL.

This clonotype was detected ten times or more. The genes are TRBV28 and TRBJ1-5; D might be TRBD1 (5 bases). Trimming shortened V by 8 bases and J by 3 bases, and 11 bases separated the two germline ends. Germline assignment: CDR1 MDHEN and CDR2 SYDVKM. There are 13 residues in the CDR3. CDR3 in DNA: TGTGCCAGCTTCGACAGTCTCAATCAGCCCCAGCATTTT. The encoded protein is CASFDSLNQPQHF. Full variable domain (rest looked up from reference TRBV28 and TRBJ1-5): DVKVTQSSRYLVKRTGEKVFLECVQDMDHENMFWYRQDPGLGLRLIYFSYDVKMKEKGDIPEGYSVSREKKERFSLILESASTNQTSMYLCASFDSLNQPQHFGDGTRLSIL.

The chain links TRBV27 to TRBJ2-7; 9 bases line up with TRBD1. This CDR3 has 21 residues. Germline values: CDR1 MNHEY, CDR2 SMNVEV (reference sequence). The trim removed 7 bases at V and 3 bases at J, leaving 28 bases unmatched. As DNA, the CDR3 is TGTGCCAGCATCCTCAGGCAAGGGGACGGGACAGGGACGGTCTCACACTACGAGCAGTACTTC. It is translated as CASILRQGDGTGTVSHYEQYF.

The chain employs TRBV7-9 and TRBJ2-3, with D maybe TRBD1 (6 bases). Germline V gene data show CDR1 as SEHNR and CDR2 as FQNEAQ (reference sequence). The CDR3 loop spans 15 amino acids. Trimming cost V 5 bases and J 13 bases, with 25 bases left between them. CDR3 loop: CASSIPGDLGGVEYF. The CDR3 DNA sequence: TGTGCCAGCAGCATTCCCGGGGACCTAGGGGGAGTCGAGTATTTT.

The chain joins TRBV2 to TRBJ2-5, with D perhaps TRBD1 or TRBD2 (5 bases each). The CDR3 is made up of 15 amino acids. Germline V CDR1 and CDR2: SNHLY, FYNNEI. Trimming stripped 5 bases from V and 6 bases from J, with 19 bases between. The CDR3 here is CASSPTGAGYQTQYF. The CDR3 DNA sequence: TGTGCCAGCAGTCCCACCGGGGCCGGCTACCAGACCCAGTACTTC.

This clonotype was seen a handful of times. The chain is built from TRBV5-1 and TRBJ2-7; 10 bases are shared with TRBD1. CDR1 is SGHRS, CDR2 YFSETQ, per germline. The CDR3 totals 15 residues. Trimming removed 4 bases from V and 4 bases from J; junction bases left unmatched: 8. The CDR3 is CASSIRDRGHYEQYF. The CDR3 bases are TGCGCCAGCAGCATCCGGGACAGGGGACATTACGAGCAGTACTTC.

This clonotype was seen a few times. The V and J genes are TRBV29-1 and TRBJ2-1, with no clear D. The germline V gene has CDR1 SQVTM and CDR2 ANQGSEA. The CDR3 loop spans 14 amino acids. The ends were cut back, 6 bases at V and 9 bases at J, with 21 bases in the middle. In DNA, the CDR3 is TGCAGCGTCGACCGGACCCGACAAGGCAGTGAGCAGTTCTTC. It is translated as CSVDRTRQGSEQFF.

This clonotype was seen more than once but under ten times. This chain joins TRBV4-3 and TRBJ2-3, with a tentative D call TRBD2 (5 bases). V dropped 0 bases and J dropped 3 bases, with 13 bases sitting between them. The CDR3 length is 16 residues. Germline V lookup: CDR1 LGHNA, CDR2 YSLEER. CDR3 in amino acids: CASSQDRVTGTDTQYF. The CDR3 DNA is TGCGCCAGCAGCCAAGATCGGGTTACGGGGACAGATACGCAGTATTTT.

This rearrangement joins TRBV10-1 to TRBJ2-3; 8 nucleotides agree with TRBD2. The V and J ends lost 3 bases and 4 bases, in that order; junction bases with no gene match: 6. Germline CDR1 is WNHNN and CDR2 is SYGVQD (reference sequence). This CDR3 spans 15 amino acids. CDR3 sequence: CASSDREGPADTQYF. CDR3 sequence (DNA): TGCGCCAGCAGTGATCGGGAGGGCCCGGCAGATACGCAGTATTTT.

This clonotype was detected many times. The rearrangement links TRBV3-1 to TRBJ2-1, with a possible D match to TRBD2 (6 bases). Germline CDR1 is LGHDT and CDR2 is YNNKEL (reference sequence). The CDR3 runs to 17 residues. The ends were cut back, 0 bases at V and 2 bases at J, with 14 bases in the middle. CDR3 sequence (DNA): TGTGCCAGCAGCCAAGATTTGGGCGGGAAGACCTACAATGAGCAGTTCTTC. Amino acids: CASSQDLGGKTYNEQFF.

This clonotype occurred many times. The chain has TRBV7-8 and TRBJ2-7, with D possibly being TRBD2 (6 bases). Trimming took 6 bases from V and 5 from J, leaving 20 bases between them. CDR1 is SGHVS and CDR2 is FQNEAQ in the germline V gene. The CDR3 is made up of 15 amino acids. CDR3 sequence (DNA): TGTGCCAGCAGTCCAAGGAGGGCCGACACCCACGAGCAGTACTTC. It yields the protein CASSPRRADTHEQYF.

The CDR3 protein is CASRGQATMGYTF. The CDR3 DNA reads TGTGCCAGCCGGGGACAGGCAACTATGGGCTACACCTTC. The chain carries TRBV9 and TRBJ1-2; 8 positions match TRBD1. Trimming removed 7 bases from V and 8 bases from J; junction bases left unmatched: 10. The CDR3 runs 13 residues. Per the germline V gene, CDR1 is SGDLS and CDR2 is YYNGEE. The complete variable domain, with remaining parts taken from reference TRBV9 and TRBJ1-2, reads DSGVTQTPKHLITATGQRVTLRCSPRSGDLSVYWYQQSLDQGLQFLIQYYNGEERAKGNILERFSAQQFPDLHSELNLSSLELGDSALYFCASRGQATMGYTFGSGTRLTVV.

A few counts support this clonotype. This chain uses TRBV5-5 with TRBJ1-5; D gene unclear. CDR1 and CDR2 (germline): SGHKS, YYEKEE (reference sequence). The CDR3 contains 14 residues. V gave up 2 bases and J gave up 1 base, with 7 bases separating them. The CDR3 sequence is CASSLITSNQPQHF. Here the CDR3 DNA reads TGTGCCAGCAGCTTAATCACAAGCAATCAGCCCCAGCATTTT.